This paragraph covers one T cell receptor beta chain sequence. Its antigen is unknown. The sample belongs to a study of T cell responses to AZD1222 COVID-19 vaccine. J lost 5 bases, V lost 3 bases, and 3 bases had no gene match. Germline CDR1 SGHTA, CDR2 FQGNSA. This CDR3 is built from 14 residues. Regarding the study as a whole: Vaccination with two AZD1222 doses was followed by a rise in Spike-specific TCR breadth and depth. Clonal diversity may have been underestimated in mostly white British donors. Epitopes outside B.1.351 and B.1.1.7 mutated regions reportedly drew nearly half of spike TCRs.

Sequencing was performed with immunoSEQ multiplex PCR; in TCRdb, only in-frame clones are kept and a portion is missing. Among about 180,000 clones, around nine tenths were seen once, and the ten largest hold approximately 10%. This sample comprised peripheral blood, obtained 28 days after the second AZD1222 dose. The sequence came from an adult who received the AZD1222 COVID-19 vaccine. V gene TRBV7-2 combines with J gene TRBJ2-2; 7 bases line up with TRBD2. CDR3 nucleotides: TGTGCCAGCAGCTTGGGGGGGAGTACCGGGGAGCTGTTTTTT. Translation gives CASSLGGSTGELFF.